This T cell receptor beta chain was obtained from a study of shared clonotypes between healthy human individuals. Donors were healthy HIV-negative adults without recent acute infections or vaccinations. At deep level, the assay was performed. The data were produced by immunoSEQ multiplex PCR, yet TCRdb's version contains in-frame clones alone and is incomplete. Among approximately 2.5 million clones listed, around nine tenths were seen once. V was clipped by 1 base and J by 0 bases, with 10 bases between them. From germline, CDR1 is SGHTA and CDR2 FQGNSA. The CDR3 covers 15 residues. This TCR was recovered from a man between 18 and 29 years old in good health. Sequencing was performed on naive CD4+ T cells sorted from blood. Subset of the sample: CD45RA+ positively selected. V usage is TRBV7-2 and J usage is TRBJ2-7, with a weak D call TRBD2 (5 bases). The CDR3 nucleotides read TGTGCCAGCAGCTTAGTTCCGGGGATCTCCTACGAGCAGTACTTC. Its protein product is CASSLVPGISYEQYF.